The 30 T cell receptor beta chains below all came from one sample that was sequenced in a study of T cell responses to AZD1222 COVID-19 vaccine. Produced via immunoSEQ multiplex PCR; TCRdb's table is partial and in-frame only. The repertoire includes about 42,000 clones, 75% to 90% of them detected once, and 15% to 20% sits in the top ten. Sequencing used peripheral blood, obtained 28 days after the second AZD1222 dose. The receptors shown here come from an adult who received the AZD1222 COVID-19 vaccine.

This clone was seen once. This sequence joins TRBV27 and TRBJ1-1, with D perhaps TRBD1 (6 bases). Trimming took 6 bases from V and 0 from J, leaving 11 bases between them. The CDR3 contains 14 residues. Germline-derived CDR1 and CDR2 are MNHEY and SMNVEV (reference sequence). CDR3: CASSPDRMNTEAFF. CDR3 in DNA: TGTGCCAGCAGCCCGGACAGAATGAACACTGAAGCTTTCTTT.

This clone was detected only a few times. The chain joins TRBV30 to TRBJ1-2, with 7 bases identical to TRBD1. The CDR3 has 14 amino acids. With 1 base clipped from V and 8 bases from J, the junction kept 10 bases outside the gene matches. Looked up from germline, CDR1 is GTSNPN and CDR2 is SVGIG (reference sequence). Here the CDR3 reads CAWSAAGTDHGYTF. The CDR3 DNA reads as TGTGCCTGGAGTGCAGCCGGGACAGACCACGGCTACACCTTC.

The chain uses TRBV5-4 and TRBJ2-5; 9 positions match TRBD2. The junction had 6 bases not matched to a gene; V was cut back by 0 bases and J by 0 bases. Per germline, CDR1 SGHNT and CDR2 YYREEE (reference sequence). The CDR3 contains 17 residues. CDR3 loop: CASSLGGSGGDQETQYF. The CDR3 nucleotides read TGTGCCAGCAGCTTGGGCGGTAGCGGGGGAGACCAAGAGACCCAGTACTTC.

A single count supports this clone. The V and J genes are TRBV9 and TRBJ1-3, with D tentatively TRBD1 (6 bases). CDR1 and CDR2 (germline): SGDLS, YYNGEE. Trimming pared 1 base from V and 4 bases from J, leaving 18 bases between. The CDR3 extends over 17 amino acids. CDR3 bases: TGTGCCAGCAGCGTACATAGAACAGGGTCCGTCGGAAACACCATATATTTT. Protein: CASSVHRTGSVGNTIYF. The whole variable domain, filled in from reference TRBV9 and TRBJ1-3, reads DSGVTQTPKHLITATGQRVTLRCSPRSGDLSVYWYQQSLDQGLQFLIQYYNGEERAKGNILERFSAQQFPDLHSELNLSSLELGDSALYFCASSVHRTGSVGNTIYFGEGSWLTVV.

The J gene is TRBJ1-6, the V gene TRBV30; unclear D gene. Per germline, CDR1 GTSNPN and CDR2 SVGIG (reference sequence). V gave up 0 bases and J gave up 7 bases, with 4 bases separating them. The CDR3 is made up of 12 amino acids. For the CDR3, the DNA is TGTGCCTGGAGTGTACTCAATTCACCCCTCCACTTT. Translating it yields CAWSVLNSPLHF.

This chain links TRBV2 with TRBJ2-1; TRBD1 matches 10 bases. Germline lookup yields CDR1 SNHLY and CDR2 FYNNEI. V lost 6 bases and J lost 2; bases outside the gene matches: 7. The CDR3 is 16 residues long. The chain's CDR3 is CASRGIGTGAYNEQFF. CDR3 DNA: TGTGCCAGCAGGGGTATAGGGACAGGGGCCTACAATGAGCAGTTCTTC.

This clone was picked up a small number of times. The V and J genes are TRBV11-2 and TRBJ2-7; 7 positions match TRBD1. Germline lookup yields CDR1 SGHAT and CDR2 FQNNGV. The V gene end was trimmed by 0 bases and the J gene end by 7 bases; junction bases not matched to a gene: 9. The CDR3 has 15 residues. CDR3 coding DNA: TGTGCCAGCAGCTTAGATGGGACAGCTCCCGGTGAGCAGTACTTC. Encoded protein: CASSLDGTAPGEQYF.

This clone has just a few counts. The CDR3 region has the DNA TGTGCCAGCAGTGAAATTGGGTTTTCAGATGCTGAAGCTTTCTTT. This sequence encodes CASSEIGFSDAEAFF. V usage is TRBV2 and J usage is TRBJ1-1; D is unclear. The CDR3 has 15 amino acids. Germline CDR1 is SNHLY and CDR2 is FYNNEI. V shed 2 bases and J shed 6 bases, with 16 bases lying between them.

The CDR3 DNA is TGTGCCAGCAGCTTAGTAAAAGGGGGCGGTGGGGCCGATAACTATGGCTACACCTTC. Protein: CASSLVKGGGGADNYGYTF. This chain joins TRBV11-2 and TRBJ1-2; 7 nucleotides match TRBD1. The J segment lost 1 base and the V segment lost 1 base, leaving 15 bases of the junction unmatched. CDR1 and CDR2 from the germline V gene are SGHAT and FQNNGV. This CDR3 has 19 amino acids.

The chain employs TRBV5-1 and TRBJ2-5; D unclear. CDR1 and CDR2 from the germline V gene are SGHRS and YFSETQ. The CDR3 runs to 11 residues. V lost 0 bases and J lost 5, with 2 bases in between. The DNA of the CDR3 is TGCGCCAGCAGCTTGGATGAGACCCAGTACTTC. Protein sequence: CASSLDETQYF.

The chain carries TRBV7-3 and TRBJ2-7; D is possibly TRBD1 (6 bases). The CDR3 spans 13 residues. Trimming took off 3 bases at V and 5 bases at J, with 11 bases between the two ends. Germline CDR1 reads SGHTA; CDR2 reads FQGTGA. CDR3 in amino acids: CASSLGTFNEQYF. CDR3 coding DNA: TGTGCCAGCAGCTTGGGGACATTCAACGAGCAGTACTTC.

The chain couples TRBV5-1 to TRBJ1-1; D is uncertain. CDR3 length: 12 amino acids. Per germline, CDR1 SGHRS and CDR2 YFSETQ. The germline V and J ends were trimmed by 2 bases and 3 bases, with 5 bases remaining between them. The CDR3 DNA reads TGCGCCAGCAGCTTACGGGACACTGAAGCTTTCTTT. It encodes CASSLRDTEAFF.

The CDR3 spells CASSIGWGQPQHF. As DNA, the CDR3 is TGTGCCAGTAGTATAGGGTGGGGTCAGCCCCAGCATTTT. The chain carries TRBV19 and TRBJ1-5; D is unresolved. Germline lookup yields CDR1 LNHDA and CDR2 SQIVND (reference sequence). The CDR3 is 13 amino acids. Deletions cut 1 base from V and 6 bases from J, with 7 bases between.

V gene TRBV7-9 combines with J gene TRBJ2-7; TRBD1 matches 9 bases. The CDR3 consists of 15 residues. V was clipped by 5 bases and J by 6 bases; unmatched bases: 11. Germline CDR1 and CDR2: SEHNR and FQNEAQ (reference sequence). In DNA form, the CDR3 reads TGTGCCAGCAGCGTCGGACAGGGGAAACCAGGCGAGCAGTACTTC. This codes for CASSVGQGKPGEQYF.

V usage is TRBV7-2 and J usage is TRBJ1-5, with D uncertain. The CDR3 loop spans 14 amino acids. Looked up from germline, CDR1 is SGHTA and CDR2 is FQGNSA. Trimming shortened V by 5 bases and J by 7 bases, and 15 bases separated the two germline ends. The CDR3 nucleotides read TGTGCCAGCAGCCTCACAGCTTTTTCCCAGCCCCAGCATTTT. Encoded protein: CASSLTAFSQPQHF.

This sequence joins TRBV7-9 and TRBJ1-2; D is perhaps TRBD1 (6 bases). Trimming stripped 5 bases from V and 3 bases from J, with 16 bases between. CDR1 is SEHNR, CDR2 FQNEAQ, per germline (reference sequence). CDR3 length equals 15 residues. In nucleotides, the CDR3 is TGTGCCAGCAGCCCGATAGGACAGATTGACTATGGCTACACCTTC. It is translated as CASSPIGQIDYGYTF.

V usage is TRBV6-1 and J usage is TRBJ2-7, with no clear D. The CDR3 contains 13 residues. Per the germline V gene, CDR1 is MNHNS and CDR2 is SASEGT. Trimming cost V 3 bases and J 2 bases, with 8 bases left between them. CDR3 in amino acids: CASSDHNTYEQYF. For the CDR3, the DNA is TGTGCCAGCAGTGACCATAACACCTACGAGCAGTACTTC.

This chain joins TRBV28 and TRBJ1-3; D gene uncertain. V was clipped by 5 bases and J by 2 bases, with 7 bases between them. The germline CDR1 and CDR2 sequences are MDHEN and SYDVKM. The CDR3 consists of 13 residues. In DNA, the CDR3 is TGTGCCAGCAGTCGCTCAACTGGAAACACCATATATTTT. This encodes CASSRSTGNTIYF. The whole variable domain, remainder taken from reference TRBV28 and TRBJ1-3, is DVKVTQSSRYLVKRTGEKVFLECVQDMDHENMFWYRQDPGLGLRLIYFSYDVKMKEKGDIPEGYSVSREKKERFSLILESASTNQTSMYLCASSRSTGNTIYFGEGSWLTVV.

The rearrangement links TRBV28 to TRBJ2-3, with TRBD2 as a possible D gene (5 bases). Trimming removed 3 bases at V and 1 base at J, with 5 bases between. The CDR3 has 13 amino acids. Germline-derived CDR1 and CDR2 are MDHEN and SYDVKM. The DNA of the CDR3 is TGTGCCAGCAGTTTCGGGGGCACAGATACGCAGTATTTT. It encodes CASSFGGTDTQYF.

The gene calls are TRBV9 and TRBJ2-7; 10 bases match TRBD1. The junction had 2 bases not matched to a gene; V was cut back by 2 bases and J by 3 bases. Germline V gene data show CDR1 as SGDLS and CDR2 as YYNGEE. CDR3 size: 14 residues. CDR3 in DNA: TGTGCCAGCAGCGTGGGACAGGGGATCTACGAGCAGTACTTC. As protein: CASSVGQGIYEQYF.

The chain uses TRBV7-6 and TRBJ1-5; weak D call: TRBD1 (5 bases). CDR1 SGHVS and CDR2 FNYEAQ come from the germline V gene. Deletions cut 2 bases from V and 5 bases from J, with 10 bases between. The length of the CDR3 is 14 residues. The DNA of the CDR3 is TGTGCCAGCAGCTTATCAGGGAGGGATCAGCCCCAGCATTTT. Amino acid sequence: CASSLSGRDQPQHF.

The J gene is TRBJ2-5, the V gene TRBV6-5, with D possibly matching TRBD1 (5 bases). Trimming removed 6 bases at V and 1 base at J, with 9 bases between. The CDR3 spans 13 residues. CDR1 is MNHEY and CDR2 is SVGAGI in the germline V gene. The CDR3 bases are TGTGCCAGCAGCTGGACATCCCAAGAGACCCAGTACTTC. Amino acid sequence: CASSWTSQETQYF.

The rearrangement links TRBV18 to TRBJ2-5; D not certain. Germline CDR1 is KGHSH and CDR2 is LQKENI. The CDR3 spans 13 residues. The V end lost 0 bases, the J end lost 5 bases, and 7 bases lay between the germline ends. The CDR3 here is CASSPPITETQYF. The CDR3 DNA reads TGTGCCAGCTCACCACCCATCACGGAGACCCAGTACTTC.

This clone was counted only a few times. This chain uses TRBV7-2 with TRBJ1-1; no firm D call. This CDR3 comprises 13 residues. V shed 5 bases and J shed 5 bases, with 12 bases lying between them. Germline values: CDR1 SGHTA, CDR2 FQGNSA. The CDR3 loop reads CASSTTIRTEAFF. The CDR3, as DNA: TGTGCCAGCAGCACGACGATTCGGACTGAAGCTTTCTTT.

The chain joins TRBV4-1 to TRBJ1-4, with a possible D match to TRBD1 (5 bases). The CDR3 consists of 15 residues. Trimming left V 5 bases short and J 7 bases short, with 17 bases between. Germline lookup yields CDR1 MGHRA and CDR2 YSYEKL. CDR3 in DNA: TGCGCCAGCAGCTTAGGGACGGTGAGAGGTGAAAAACTGTTTTTT. Protein product: CASSLGTVRGEKLFF.

The chain employs TRBV5-4 and TRBJ2-4; maybe TRBD1 (6 bases). The V end was cut by 2 bases, the J end by 4 bases, with 10 bases between. The CDR3 runs to 14 residues. Germline lookup yields CDR1 SGHNT and CDR2 YYREEE (reference sequence). CDR3 sequence: CASSFGGRKNIQYF. The DNA of the CDR3 is TGTGCCAGCAGCTTTGGGGGCCGTAAAAACATTCAGTACTTC.

This sequence joins TRBV7-2 and TRBJ2-1; 13 positions match TRBD2. The CDR3 is 15 residues long. V trimming: 6 bases; J trimming: 4 bases; junction bases outside the gene matches: 3. Germline V CDR1 and CDR2: SGHTA, FQGNSA. CDR3 nucleotide sequence: TGTGCCAGCAGGCCGACTAGCGGGGGGTACAATGAGCAGTTCTTC. Translated: CASRPTSGGYNEQFF.

The chain has TRBV15 and TRBJ1-4; D is uncertain. The CDR3 is 18 amino acids. CDR1 is LNHNV and CDR2 is YYDKDF in the germline V gene (reference sequence). V was shortened by 0 bases and J by 2 bases, with 16 bases between the two germline ends. The CDR3 is CATSRDSRLDGTNEKLFF. The DNA of the CDR3 is TGTGCCACCAGCAGAGATTCGAGGCTCGACGGGACTAATGAAAAACTGTTTTTT.

The V gene is TRBV14, the J gene TRBJ2-1; D perhaps matches TRBD2 (6 bases). Germline V lookup: CDR1 SGHDN, CDR2 FVKESK. This CDR3 comprises 16 residues. Trimming removed 4 bases from V and 0 bases from J, with 13 bases in between. Here the CDR3 reads CASSPGGTYSYNEQFF. The CDR3 nucleotides are TGTGCCAGCAGCCCCGGGGGAACCTACTCCTACAATGAGCAGTTCTTC.

CDR3 nucleotide sequence: TGTGCCAGCAGTGAAGCCGAGGACAGGCTTTATGGCTACACCTTC. Amino acids: CASSEAEDRLYGYTF. The rearrangement joins TRBV6-1 to TRBJ1-2, with 7 bases aligning to TRBD1. Per germline, CDR1 MNHNS and CDR2 SASEGT. This CDR3 is built from 15 residues. Trimming took 0 bases from V and 5 from J; bases not matched to a gene: 6.